The TCR beta chain described here comes from a study of blood T cell repertoires in COVID-19 (dated by TCRdb to about 2020). Regarding the complete study: The collaborator samples originated in the United States, Italy and Spain and spanned the acute and convalescent phases of COVID-19. The material from the prospective study consisted of cDNA or gDNA derived from T cells, B-cell-depleted T cells, or PBMCs. Deeply sampled blood TCRbeta repertoires from subjects exposed to, actively infected with, or recovered from COVID-19 were included in the dataset. The repertoires were made available in a free public database intended to serve as a resource for research on the immune response to SARS-CoV-2. Samples were obtained from the ongoing ImmuneRACE study (first 160 participants) and from over 1,000 subjects provided by 6 global collaborators. A de-identified subject ID, COVID-19 status, age in years and sex were almost always included in the sample metadata. Where available, HLA class I and class II types were taken from metadata supplied by the sample provider and were not determined by assay-based typing.

Details on this clone: What antigen it recognizes has not been identified. Within one base of it there is no much larger clone, and no base qualities were kept.

Overall study results and their limits: Clinical and demographic metadata were provided uncurated, with the amount varying by source and participant.

Each collaborating institution followed its own protocols to collect whole blood in K2EDTA tubes. For TCRbeta analysis, collaborators shipped samples in one of three forms: frozen whole blood, isolated PBMCs, or DNA extracted from either of those sample types. For CDR1 and CDR2, the germline V gene (reference sequence) lists SGHKS and YYEKEE. Relative to germline, V is missing 4 bases and J is missing 10 bases, with 15 bases of the junction outside any gene match. CDR3 length: 16 amino acids, cysteine to phenylalanine. The only DNA kept is the CDR3, 48 bases in frame from the first base. TCRbeta CDR3 regions were amplified from genomic DNA using the immunoSEQ Assay, a bias-controlled multiplex PCR. On the study's bioinformatics: Nucleated cell counts per sample were estimated from amplification of reference gene primers within the assay. Sequence reads were collapsed and filtered to measure the absolute abundance of every unique TCRbeta CDR3 rearrangement. Productive Simpson clonality was computed per sample as the square root of Simpson's diversity index over productive rearrangements. In TCRdb, the immuneACCESS table is reduced to in-frame sequences with V and J assigned. These tables do not hold every clone; where another copy was compared, an unresolved V gene accounts for under half, and the others remain unexplained. V, J and clone size are those of that table, while D and trimming were read from the DNA. Across this sample there are around 100,000 clones, with just under 80% seen only once. The top ten constitute under 35% of the sample.

The clonotype comes from a man between 65 and 85 years old with active or convalescent COVID-19. Here the chain combines TRBV5-5 and TRBJ2-5, and 11 junction bases match TRBD1. Sequencing input: peripheral blood. The CDR3 in this case is CASSPIQGQGGTSQYF. The DNA sequence is TGTGCCAGCAGCCCCATTCAGGGACAGGGGGGGACGAGCCAGTACTTC. With the rest looked up from the reference TRBV5-5 and TRBJ2-5 genes rather than sequenced, the full variable domain is DAGVTQSPTHLIKTRGQQVTLRCSPISGHKSVSWYQQVLGQGPQFIFQYYEKEERGRGNFPDRFSARQFPNYSSELNVNALLLGDSALYLCASSPIQGQGGTSQYFGPGTRLLVL.